This T cell receptor (beta chain) is from a study of CD8+CD57+ T cells in acquired aplastic anemia. Study summary: CD4+ cells from healthy donors averaged around 10 million reads.

This clonotype was counted only a few times. The template used for profiling TCR beta VDJ and CDR3 was genomic DNA. TCRdb reanalysed the reads using MiXCR and keeps one entry per CDR3 protein. The table includes 150,000 to 200,000 distinct CDR3 sequences, 35% to 50% detected once. Germline values: CDR1 MNHEY, CDR2 SMNVEV (reference sequence). V lost 3 bases, J lost 1 base, and 4 bases stayed unmatched. This CDR3 region has 17 residues. The source of this sequence is a human donor in good health. V is TRBV27 and J is TRBJ2-2, with TRBD2 identical over 11 bases. Sequencing was performed on sorted CD4+, CD8+, or CD8+CD57+ T cells (not recorded which) from PBMCs. This CDR3 is CASSFLAGGLNTGELFF. The CDR3 DNA follows: TGTGCCAGCAGTTTTCTAGCGGGAGGATTGAACACCGGGGAGCTGTTTTTT.